A selection of T cell receptor beta chains follows, all from one sample in a study of T cell repertoires in cytomegalovirus infection. TCRdb passed the reads through MiXCR, listing each CDR3 protein once. Of 130,000 or so distinct CDR3 sequences listed, about 6.5% are singletons. The sample taken for sequencing was PBMCs. The receptors stem from a human donor in good health (CMV status not recorded). Some clones in this sample may be carry-over from other donors' samples. Both conserved end residues are part of each CDR3. A D gene is named only where the DNA matches it firmly. A row's size may be missing; if present it is once, few, many or a size class.

j_call: TRBJ2-7; clone_size: many; v_call: TRBV7-9; d_call: .; cdr3_aa: CASSYTPGTASSYEQYF; cdr3_nt: TGTGCCAGCAGCTACACCCCCGGGACCGCCAGCTCCTACGAGCAGTACTTC
j_call: TRBJ2-6; clone_size: many; v_call: TRBV7-2; d_call: .; cdr3_aa: CASSLMGQGANVLTF; cdr3_nt: TGTGCCAGCAGCTTAATGGGGCAAGGGGCCAACGTCCTGACTTTC
j_call: TRBJ2-2; clone_size: .; v_call: TRBV6-6; d_call: .; cdr3_aa: CASSVLTRDTGELFF; cdr3_nt: TGTGCCAGCAGTGTACTTACTAGAGACACCGGGGAGCTGTTTTTT
j_call: TRBJ2-5; clone_size: many; v_call: TRBV5-1; d_call: TRBD2; cdr3_aa: CASSLGMGLAGGQETQYF; cdr3_nt: TGCGCCAGCAGCTTGGGAATGGGACTAGCGGGGGGCCAAGAGACCCAGTACTTC
j_call: TRBJ1-1; clone_size: .; v_call: TRBV3-1; d_call: TRBD1; cdr3_aa: CASSLRSQGAIDTEAFF; cdr3_nt: TGTGCCAGCAGCCTGAGGTCCCAGGGGGCGATTGACACTGAAGCTTTCTTT
j_call: TRBJ2-6; clone_size: many; v_call: TRBV7-8; d_call: .; cdr3_aa: CASSLGGSGGSGANVLTF; cdr3_nt: TGTGCCAGCAGCTTAGGAGGGTCAGGAGGAAGTGGGGCCAACGTCCTGACTTTC
j_call: TRBJ1-1; clone_size: many; v_call: TRBV6-1; d_call: TRBD1; cdr3_aa: CAGRTGGTEAFF; cdr3_nt: TGTGCCGGCCGGACAGGCGGCACTGAAGCTTTCTTT
j_call: TRBJ2-3; clone_size: many; v_call: TRBV7-2; d_call: TRBD2; cdr3_aa: CASSDGLAGARTDTQYF; cdr3_nt: TGTGCCAGCAGCGACGGACTAGCGGGGGCGCGCACAGATACGCAGTATTTT
j_call: TRBJ2-5; clone_size: many; v_call: TRBV6-1; d_call: TRBD1; cdr3_aa: CASRSRLTGEGETQYF; cdr3_nt: TGTGCCAGCAGGTCCCGCTTGACAGGGGAAGGAGAGACCCAGTACTTC
j_call: TRBJ2-7; clone_size: many; v_call: TRBV11-1; d_call: .; cdr3_aa: CASSSGTHYEQYF; cdr3_nt: TGTGCCAGCAGCTCCGGGACACATTACGAGCAGTACTTC
j_call: TRBJ1-1; clone_size: many; v_call: TRBV23-1; d_call: .; cdr3_aa: CASSPRLKLTGNRKTEAFF; cdr3_nt: TGCGCCAGCAGTCCCCGCCTCAAACTAACAGGGAATAGAAAAACTGAAGCTTTCTTT
j_call: TRBJ2-7; clone_size: few; v_call: TRBV5-1; d_call: .; cdr3_aa: CASSSGTLSYEQYF; cdr3_nt: TGCGCCAGCAGCTCCGGGACACTTTCCTACGAGCAGTACTTC
j_call: TRBJ1-1; clone_size: many; v_call: TRBV7-9; d_call: .; cdr3_aa: CASSLPRGYLF; cdr3_nt: TGTGCCAGCAGCCTACCCAGGGGCTACCTCTTT
j_call: TRBJ1-1; clone_size: many; v_call: TRBV7-8; d_call: .; cdr3_aa: CASSLAWGDTEAFF; cdr3_nt: TGTGCCAGCAGCTTAGCGTGGGGTGACACTGAAGCTTTCTTT
j_call: TRBJ2-1; clone_size: many; v_call: TRBV5-5; d_call: .; cdr3_aa: CASSLNILQGAIKQFF; cdr3_nt: TGTGCCAGCAGCTTGAATATTTTACAGGGCGCGATTAAGCAGTTCTTC
j_call: TRBJ1-1; clone_size: many; v_call: TRBV6-2/TRBV6-3; d_call: .; cdr3_aa: CASTARASNTEAFF; cdr3_nt: TGTGCCAGCACGGCGAGGGCCTCGAACACTGAAGCTTTCTTT
j_call: TRBJ2-2; clone_size: .; v_call: TRBV7-6; d_call: .; cdr3_aa: CASSLGLASLGELFF; cdr3_nt: TGTGCCAGCAGCTTAGGGCTAGCCTCACTCGGGGAGCTGTTTTTT
j_call: TRBJ1-1; clone_size: few; v_call: TRBV7-3; d_call: .; cdr3_aa: CASSLMPRDGGTEAFF; cdr3_nt: TGTGCCAGCAGCTTAATGCCCCGGGACGGTGGGACTGAAGCTTTCTTT
j_call: TRBJ1-1; clone_size: many; v_call: TRBV7-3; d_call: TRBD1; cdr3_aa: CASSLESTGIYAEAFF; cdr3_nt: TGTGCCAGCAGCTTAGAGTCGACAGGGATTTACGCTGAAGCTTTCTTT
j_call: TRBJ1-5; clone_size: many; v_call: TRBV19; d_call: TRBD1; cdr3_aa: CASSIFGQGYQPQHF; cdr3_nt: TGTGCCAGTAGTATATTCGGACAGGGTTATCAGCCCCAGCATTTT
j_call: TRBJ2-3; clone_size: many; v_call: TRBV2; d_call: TRBD2; cdr3_aa: CASSEGEGPDTQYF; cdr3_nt: TGTGCCAGCAGTGAAGGGGAGGGGCCAGATACGCAGTATTTT
j_call: TRBJ2-5; clone_size: medium-sized; v_call: TRBV7-2; d_call: .; cdr3_aa: CASSLVFQQETQYF; cdr3_nt: TGTGCCAGCAGCTTAGTCTTTCAGCAAGAGACCCAGTACTTC
j_call: TRBJ2-5; clone_size: few; v_call: TRBV29-1; d_call: TRBD2; cdr3_aa: CSATHGLAGETQYF; cdr3_nt: TGCAGCGCTACCCACGGACTAGCGGGAGAGACCCAGTACTTC
j_call: TRBJ2-6; clone_size: many; v_call: TRBV7-9; d_call: TRBD1; cdr3_aa: CASSFGTGAGANVLTF; cdr3_nt: TGTGCCAGCAGCTTCGGGACAGGTGCTGGGGCCAACGTCCTGACTTTC
j_call: TRBJ2-7; clone_size: many; v_call: TRBV7-9; d_call: TRBD2; cdr3_aa: CASSQEGIAGSSEQYF; cdr3_nt: TGTGCCAGCAGCCAGGAGGGAATAGCGGGGAGCAGCGAGCAGTACTTC
j_call: TRBJ1-1; clone_size: many; v_call: TRBV7-8; d_call: .; cdr3_aa: CASSTRSTANTEAFF; cdr3_nt: TGTGCCAGCAGCACGAGATCGACAGCGAACACTGAAGCTTTCTTT
j_call: TRBJ2-7; clone_size: many; v_call: TRBV7-2; d_call: .; cdr3_aa: CASSHSYEQYF; cdr3_nt: TGTGCCAGCAGCCATTCCTACGAGCAGTACTTC
j_call: TRBJ1-2; clone_size: .; v_call: TRBV7-4; d_call: .; cdr3_aa: CASSHALARNGYTF; cdr3_nt: TGTGCCAGCAGTCATGCTCTGGCCAGAAATGGCTACACCTTC
j_call: TRBJ1-3; clone_size: many; v_call: TRBV7-2; d_call: .; cdr3_aa: CASSFRDGGNTIYF; cdr3_nt: TGTGCCAGCAGCTTCAGGGACGGGGGAAACACCATATATTTT
j_call: TRBJ1-1; clone_size: few; v_call: TRBV7-2; d_call: .; cdr3_aa: CASSITENTEAFF; cdr3_nt: TGTGCCAGCAGCATCACAGAGAACACTGAAGCTTTCTTT
j_call: TRBJ1-1; clone_size: .; v_call: TRBV28; d_call: .; cdr3_aa: CASSLPITNTEAFF; cdr3_nt: TGTGCCAGCAGTTTACCGATTACGAACACTGAAGCTTTCTTT
j_call: TRBJ2-6; clone_size: few; v_call: TRBV5-4; d_call: .; cdr3_aa: CASSLEGKRGANVLTF; cdr3_nt: TGTGCCAGCAGCTTGGAAGGGAAGAGAGGGGCCAACGTCCTGACTTTC
j_call: TRBJ1-2; clone_size: .; v_call: TRBV14; d_call: .; cdr3_aa: CASSPFQSVPSYGYTF; cdr3_nt: TGTGCCAGCAGCCCATTTCAAAGCGTACCGAGCTATGGCTACACCTTC
j_call: TRBJ2-6; clone_size: few; v_call: TRBV29-1; d_call: .; cdr3_aa: CSVRDRFGSGANVLTF; cdr3_nt: TGCAGCGTACGCGACAGGTTCGGCTCTGGGGCCAACGTCCTGACTTTC
j_call: TRBJ2-7; clone_size: many; v_call: TRBV2; d_call: .; cdr3_aa: CASSEALQGPHEQYF; cdr3_nt: TGTGCCAGCAGTGAAGCGCTTCAGGGTCCCCACGAGCAGTACTTC
j_call: TRBJ2-5; clone_size: many; v_call: TRBV28; d_call: .; cdr3_aa: CASSLSAGRETQYF; cdr3_nt: TGTGCCAGCAGTTTATCCGCAGGAAGAGAGACCCAGTACTTC
j_call: TRBJ1-2; clone_size: many; v_call: TRBV7-2; d_call: .; cdr3_aa: CASSLGHPRQESYGYTF; cdr3_nt: TGTGCCAGCAGCTTAGGACACCCTCGGCAAGAGTCATATGGCTACACCTTC
j_call: TRBJ2-5; clone_size: .; v_call: TRBV2; d_call: TRBD2; cdr3_aa: CASSSPRLAGGETQYF; cdr3_nt: TGTGCCAGCAGTAGCCCGCGGCTAGCGGGGGGAGAGACCCAGTACTTC
j_call: TRBJ2-7; clone_size: .; v_call: TRBV7-9; d_call: .; cdr3_aa: CASSLGPLGQYF; cdr3_nt: TGTGCCAGCAGCTTAGGTCCCCTGGGGCAGTACTTC
j_call: TRBJ2-2; clone_size: many; v_call: TRBV7-2; d_call: TRBD2; cdr3_aa: CASSSGLGRVAGELFF; cdr3_nt: TGTGCCAGCAGCTCGGGCCTGGGGAGGGTAGCCGGGGAGCTGTTTTTT
j_call: TRBJ2-3; clone_size: many; v_call: TRBV6-2/TRBV6-3; d_call: TRBD1; cdr3_aa: CASSADRVSTDTQYF; cdr3_nt: TGTGCCAGCAGTGCTGACAGGGTCAGCACAGATACGCAGTATTTT
j_call: TRBJ2-3; clone_size: many; v_call: TRBV7-6; d_call: .; cdr3_aa: CASRPGRVGDTQYF; cdr3_nt: TGTGCCAGCAGACCTGGGCGGGTGGGAGATACGCAGTATTTT
j_call: TRBJ1-6; clone_size: .; v_call: TRBV6-2/TRBV6-3; d_call: .; cdr3_aa: CASSYSSRQANSPLHF; cdr3_nt: TGTGCCAGCAGTTACTCGAGCCGACAGGCGAATTCACCCCTCCACTTT
j_call: TRBJ2-1; clone_size: few; v_call: TRBV27; d_call: .; cdr3_aa: CASSYGWQSSYNEQFF; cdr3_nt: TGTGCCAGCAGTTATGGGTGGCAGAGCTCCTACAATGAGCAGTTCTTC
j_call: TRBJ2-3; clone_size: .; v_call: TRBV29-1; d_call: .; cdr3_aa: CSVDRDSSTDTQYF; cdr3_nt: TGCAGCGTCGACCGGGACTCTAGCACAGATACGCAGTATTTT
j_call: TRBJ1-6; clone_size: .; v_call: TRBV7-6; d_call: .; cdr3_aa: CASSLGGSGSPLHF; cdr3_nt: TGTGCCAGCAGCTTAGGAGGTTCTGGATCACCCCTCCACTTT
j_call: TRBJ2-7; clone_size: .; v_call: TRBV20-1; d_call: .; cdr3_aa: CSARDYGGLRSSEQYF; cdr3_nt: TGCAGTGCTAGAGATTACGGGGGGCTGAGATCATCCGAGCAGTACTTC
j_call: TRBJ2-5; clone_size: many; v_call: TRBV6-5; d_call: .; cdr3_aa: CASSRLGWGETQYF; cdr3_nt: TGTGCCAGCAGCCGCTTGGGTTGGGGAGAGACCCAGTACTTC
j_call: TRBJ1-5; clone_size: many; v_call: TRBV7-2; d_call: .; cdr3_aa: CASSLIGDQPQHF; cdr3_nt: TGTGCCAGCAGCTTAATTGGGGATCAGCCCCAGCATTTT
j_call: TRBJ1-3; clone_size: many; v_call: TRBV12-3/TRBV12-4; d_call: TRBD1; cdr3_aa: CASSPQGTGNTIYF; cdr3_nt: TGTGCCAGCAGTCCACAGGGGACTGGAAACACCATATATTTT
j_call: TRBJ1-2; clone_size: .; v_call: TRBV2; d_call: .; cdr3_aa: CASKGTATSNYGYTF; cdr3_nt: TGTGCCAGTAAGGGAACAGCGACTTCTAACTATGGCTACACCTTC
j_call: TRBJ1-2; clone_size: .; v_call: TRBV20-1; d_call: TRBD1; cdr3_aa: CSAPLPGQGYYGYTF; cdr3_nt: TGCAGTGCTCCCCTTCCGGGACAGGGTTACTATGGCTACACCTTC
j_call: TRBJ1-2; clone_size: few; v_call: TRBV20-1; d_call: TRBD1; cdr3_aa: CSAKTGTNYGYTF; cdr3_nt: TGCAGTGCAAAGACAGGGACTAACTATGGCTACACCTTC
j_call: TRBJ2-7; clone_size: few; v_call: TRBV20-1; d_call: .; cdr3_aa: CSAGGGTARYF; cdr3_nt: TGCAGTGCTGGAGGGGGAACTGCTCGGTACTTC
j_call: TRBJ2-3; clone_size: many; v_call: TRBV7-8; d_call: TRBD1; cdr3_aa: CASSLWGTGFGDTQYF; cdr3_nt: TGTGCCAGCAGCTTATGGGGGACAGGGTTCGGAGATACGCAGTATTTT
j_call: TRBJ1-4; clone_size: many; v_call: TRBV7-2; d_call: .; cdr3_aa: CASSLVDELFF; cdr3_nt: TGTGCCAGCAGCTTGGTCGATGAACTGTTTTTT